This T cell receptor beta chain is drawn from a study of T-cell reconstitution after alpha-beta-depleted transplantation in children (dated by TCRdb to the mid-2010s). About the investigation overall: T-cell immune reconstitution after TCRalphabeta/CD19-depleted allogeneic hematopoietic cell transplantation in children was quantitatively tracked in the study by means of TCR repertoire profiling. General study outcomes and caveats: Over subsequent months, a decline in hyperexpanded clone frequencies was noted, and after one year, T-cell counts and TCRbeta diversity were mostly ascribed to newly produced T cells. The high TCRbeta diversity at day 60 in some patients was ascribed to recipient T cells and intrathymic progenitors that had survived conditioning. Apparently early alphabetaT-cell count recovery about two months after transplant reportedly relied on only several hundred rapidly expanded clones derived from non-depleted graft cells.

The treatment or condition label on this specimen signifies: allogeneic hematopoietic cell transplantation with graft depleted of TCRalphabeta T cells and CD19 B cells. The children who served as transplant recipients had been given grafts of TCRalphabeta/CD19-depleted allogeneic hematopoietic cells. The CDR3, cysteine through phenylalanine, is 15 amino acids long. The kept DNA is CDR3 alone, 45 bases in frame from the first base. At the junction V is shortened by 5 bases and J by 0 bases, with 14 bases in between. Sequences DFQATT (CDR1) and SNEGSKA (CDR2) are obtained from the germline V gene (reference sequence). A remark on this clonotype: The clone's antigen remains unknown. Base qualities are not recorded, but no much larger clone differs from it by a single base.

The method was PCR. The sequencer listed for this sample is Illumina HiSeq 2500. TCR library preparation used molecular barcoding, with unique molecular identifiers applied to normalize quantification of the TCRbeta repertoire. TCRdb reprocessed the public reads (quality trimming at Q25 with fastp, clone calling with MiXCR) and kept in-frame beta chains. Merged by CDR3 protein, the rows form single entries marked with the most common genes and DNA. The sample table contains about 980,000 distinct CDR3 sequences; only one count was recorded for about 29% of them. The ten top clones hold roughly 31% of the sample.

This TCR came from a boy younger than two who had a stem cell transplant for SCID, so the T cells may come from the graft donor. Recombination connected TRBV20-1 to TRBJ1-5; no D gene can be assigned with confidence. The sequencing used PBMCs, mostly from graft donor cells, collected 360 days after TCRalphabeta/CD19-depleted stem cell transplant. CDR3 sequence: CSAGPWASSNQPQHF. The DNA sequence is as follows: TGCAGTGCTGGTCCTTGGGCCTCTAGCAATCAGCCCCAGCATTTT.